The source of this T cell receptor (beta chain) is a study of cytomegalovirus exposure and HLA in healthy donors (dated 2017 in TCRdb). For the wider study: An earlier analysis of 587 of the donors reported 276 Gb of sequence data and around 120 million unique TCR beta sequences obtained from about 179 million T cells. Donor age, sex, ethnicity and CMV serostatus were compiled alongside the repertoire data. An earlier analysis of roughly 600 of the donors used high-throughput TCR beta sequencing to judge whether each TCR beta V gene segment behaved as functional or pseudogenic. The study aimed to test whether signatures of past pathogen exposure could be identified by cataloging public T cell receptors. Genome-wide SNP genotypes for about 55% of the roughly 670 donors were used in a later genetic analysis, which treated that subset as a discovery cohort. Because of strong linkage in the cohort, five DR-DQ haplotypes were treated as single units for association and clustering. HLA typing covered class I and class II loci at four-digit resolution. The T cell repertoires of roughly 660 subjects were profiled by immunosequencing and related to cytomegalovirus serostatus. The study combined high-throughput TCR immunosequencing, statistical association of individual TCRs with disease status, and machine learning to predict cytomegalovirus infection status. All discovery cohort repertoires had been generated on a single sequencing platform. The later analysis used no new phenotypic data to find candidate immune exposures, relying instead on TCR beta sequences and their occurrence across donors. Typing coverage differed by locus: A, B, C, DRB1 and DQB1 were typed in roughly 620-630 donors, DQA1 in approximately 520, DPA1 in over 600, and DPB1 in approximately 450. Of the 300 to 450 genotyped donors, less than 90% were placed in the genetic ancestry cluster associated with self-reported Caucasian donors. Along with the approximately 700-subject first cohort, a separate validation cohort of roughly 110 different subjects was used. Across 398 genotyped donors of the cohort, an average of about 200,000 unique TCR beta nucleotide sequences per donor were sequenced, and 15% to 20% of those sequences were non-productive. An early release covering roughly 580 HLA-typed donors comprised about 320 gigabases of sequencing data and 85 million or so unique TCR sequences. In a later analysis, previously published TCR beta repertoires from 550 to 750 donors were re-analyzed and high-resolution HLA genotyping was added so that TCR occurrence patterns could be studied.

With regard to this clone: The antigen it recognizes is unknown. No per-base quality is available; no much larger clone lies one base away.

CDR1 and CDR2 are read off the germline V gene as MDHEN and SYDVKM. The V end loses 5 bases and the J end loses 1 base, and a stretch of 11 bases separates them. The CDR3 runs 14 amino acids, cysteine and phenylalanine included. Of all the DNA, just the CDR3 is kept, 42 bases in frame from base 1. On the study overall, not on this receptor specifically: Most TCR sequences were observed very rarely across donors, whereas some public TCRs were present in many individuals. The classifier was reported to diagnose cytomegalovirus status with high specificity and sensitivity in both the original cohort and the validation cohort. A later analysis reported that several top co-occurrence clusters appeared linked to parvovirus B19, influenza, CMV and Epstein-Barr virus. In vitro tests confirmed that a few of the cytomegalovirus-associated TCR beta chains recognize cytomegalovirus antigens. In a later analysis, most CMV-associated TCR beta chains were found to appear HLA-restricted, with HLA associations seemingly driven largely by CMV exposure. A later analysis associated about 17,000 TCR beta sequences with specific HLA alleles at a false discovery rate of 0.05. According to a later genetic analysis, donors in an Asian-associated ancestry cluster had fewer N-insertions in productive TCRs than the approximately 630-donor mean. A further reported finding was that TCR beta sequences accurately predicted the HLA-A and HLA-B alleles for most subjects in the first cohort. Because the 87-base-pair reads could not distinguish some IMGT-functional V segments, including TRBV6-2 and TRBV6-3, those segments were excluded. Linkage disequilibrium might explain the correlated functional status among segregating V segments, but an unknown experimental factor could not be ruled out. In a later analysis, the rate of TCR association differed among HLA loci, with DRB1 alleles having the most associated TCRs and HLA-C alleles having the fewest. When HLA alleles, especially DR and DQ, strongly co-occurred, attributing TCR associations to individual alleles was difficult. Compared with equally common non-associated chains, HLA-associated TCR beta chains in a later analysis were more clonally expanded and had lower generation probabilities. In the study, about 150 TCR beta chains were listed as associated with cytomegalovirus. An association between a missense DCLRE1C variant and V-gene and J-gene trimming of TCR beta chains was found in a later genetic analysis and replicated in an independent cohort. This cohort had only TCR beta chains sequenced, and the lack of alpha or paired-chain data limited which features could be detected. HLA typing was unavailable for some donors at each locus, so association tests used only the typed subset. A cluster of highly shared sequence variants was judged likely to be a technical artifact of the sequencing pipeline. The authors suggested that the approach could potentially be generalized to other disease states and immunological phenotypes. Broadly in line with IMGT annotations, most TCR beta V segments showed up in productive rearrangements about 87% or about 30% of the time in an earlier analysis of around 550 of the donors. CMV serostatus was the only immune exposure information available for the cohort. Seventeen rarely observed V segments, including chromosome 9 orphons, were excluded from the earlier analysis of approximately 500 of the donors because counts were too low. Sequencing depth was assumed to be roughly uniform across donors in the presence/absence analyses, though that assumption may not hold.

Libraries came from the immunoSEQ multiplex PCR assay. For the multiplex PCR, a mixture combining 60 forward primers for TCR Vbeta segments and 13 reverse primers for TCR Jbeta segments was used. The CDR3 region of rearranged TCR beta genes was amplified from genomic DNA by a multiplex PCR assay. The amplified TCR beta libraries were sequenced on the Illumina HiSeq System as 87-base-pair reads. Per the authors' processing: A later analysis tallied 75 million to 85 million unique TCR beta chains across the 640 or so repertoires, and around 12 million of those chains were shared by two or more donors. A nearest-neighbor algorithm error-corrected the raw reads and collapsed the reads into unique sequences, merging closely related sequences to remove PCR and sequencing errors. Alignment of CDR3 sequences to IMGT reference sequences was used to assign V, D and J gene segments. Each retained sequence needed at least a six-nucleotide match to both a V gene segment and a J gene segment. A rearrangement counted as productive if the CDR3 had no stop codons and remained in frame with V and J, and every other rearrangement counted as non-productive. Following IMGT convention, CDR3 was defined as the stretch from the second conserved V-encoded cysteine to the conserved J-encoded phenylalanine. Sequences without an unambiguous match to a single V gene segment were excluded from the earlier analysis of several hundred of the donors. An earlier analysis of almost 600 of the donors classified V segments as functional when productive rearrangements were above 56.7% and as segregating when the standard deviation between donors was above 5%. A statistical classification framework was built for diagnosing cytomegalovirus status from the catalog of TCR beta chain sequences. A later analysis assigned V and J genes by comparing TCR nucleotide sequences with IMGT/GENE-DB human TR gene sequences. The TCRdist pipeline was used in a later analysis to assign CDR3 sequences and most-parsimonious VDJ recombination scenarios. In a later analysis, each TCR beta chain was defined by its CDR3 amino acid sequence together with its V-gene family, and reads lacking a unique V-gene family were excluded. In a later analysis, fewer than 600 highly shared, low-generation-probability nucleotide sequences were removed to address suspected cross-contamination and a sequencing artifact. In a later analysis, a clonal expansion index was calculated for each public chain from normalized within-repertoire ranks of inferred template counts. In a later analysis, generation probabilities were computed with a VDJ recombination model fitted to out-of-frame rearrangements, and the resulting probabilities were checked against IGoR. In a later analysis, TCR-TCR, TCR-HLA and TCR-CMV co-occurrence was scored with hypergeometric tests, and a repertoire-size bias correction was applied to TCR pairs. False discovery rates were estimated in a later analysis by permuting HLA or CMV assignments 20 times. In a later analysis, co-occurring TCRs were grouped using DBSCAN, and TCRdist sequence similarity was added for clustering within HLA-allele-positive subsets. Repertoires with fewer than 30,000 or more than 120,000 public chains were left out of co-occurrence clustering, as were roughly five repertoires with anomalous nucleotide sharing. Not all clones reach the TCRdb copy of this immuneACCESS table, which keeps in-frame sequences only. Checked studies attribute under half of the gap to unresolved V genes and leave the rest unexplained. The V and J calls and clone size were taken over from that table, and D and trimming were inferred from the DNA. This sample comprises under 150,000 clones, about four fifths of them detected only once. The top ten hold 4% to 4.5% of the sample.

In total, around 600 healthy bone marrow donors made up the cohort. At the time of sampling, all cohort members were nominally healthy, though unrecorded immune exposures were likely present. The donor was CMV seronegative and was included in the group of over 300 seronegative cohort members. A peripheral blood sample was collected from each donor, and TCR beta sequencing was performed on peripheral blood mononuclear cells. Genomic DNA was extracted from the blood cell samples with the Qiagen DNeasy Blood Extraction Kit. Sequencing used PBMCs. Rearrangement joined TRBV28 to TRBJ1-1; the D gene is not confidently resolved. The TCR sequence derives from a woman between 35 and 50 years old in good health and CMV-seronegative. The CDR3 in this case is CASSPIRGNTEAFF. The DNA sequence follows: TGTGCCAGCAGTCCCATTCGGGGGAACACTGAAGCTTTCTTT.